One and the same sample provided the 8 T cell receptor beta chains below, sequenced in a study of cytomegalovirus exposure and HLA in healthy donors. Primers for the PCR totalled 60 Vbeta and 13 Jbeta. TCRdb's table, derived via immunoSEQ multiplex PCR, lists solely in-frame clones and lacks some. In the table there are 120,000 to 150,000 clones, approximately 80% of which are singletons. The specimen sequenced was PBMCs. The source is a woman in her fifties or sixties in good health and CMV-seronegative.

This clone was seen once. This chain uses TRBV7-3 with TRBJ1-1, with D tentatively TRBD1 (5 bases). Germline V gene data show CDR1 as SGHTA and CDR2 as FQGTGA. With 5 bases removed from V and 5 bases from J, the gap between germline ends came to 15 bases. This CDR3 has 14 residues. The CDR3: CASSNGAGRTEAFF. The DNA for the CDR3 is TGTGCCAGCAGCAATGGCGCAGGGCGGACTGAAGCTTTCTTT.

CDR3 sequence: CASSQAVSVNEQFF. CDR3 coding DNA: TGTGCCAGCAGCCAAGCGGTCAGCGTCAATGAGCAGTTCTTC. The genes are TRBV4-2 and TRBJ2-1; no clear D gene. CDR3 size: 14 residues. CDR1 is LGHNA and CDR2 is YNFKEQ in the germline V gene. V was cut by 1 base and J by 6 bases, with 10 bases left in between.

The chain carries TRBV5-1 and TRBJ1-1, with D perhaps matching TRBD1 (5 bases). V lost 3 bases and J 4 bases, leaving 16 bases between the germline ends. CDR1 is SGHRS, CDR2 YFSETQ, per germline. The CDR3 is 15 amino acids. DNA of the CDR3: TGCGCCAGCAGCTGGGGGGGAGTGCTTAGCACTGAAGCTTTCTTT. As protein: CASSWGGVLSTEAFF. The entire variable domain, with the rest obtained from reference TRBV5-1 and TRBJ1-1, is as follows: KAGVTQTPRYLIKTRGQQVTLSCSPISGHRSVSWYQQTPGQGLQFLFEYFSETQRNKGNFPGRFSGRQFSNSRSEMNVSTLELGDSALYLCASSWGGVLSTEAFFGQGTRLTVV.

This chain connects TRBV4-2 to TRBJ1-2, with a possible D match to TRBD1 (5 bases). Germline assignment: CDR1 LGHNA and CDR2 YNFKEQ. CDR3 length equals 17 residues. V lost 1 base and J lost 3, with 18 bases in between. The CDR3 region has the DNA TGTGCCAGCAGCCAAGCCCAAGACAGCTTTTATTACTATGGCTACACCTTC. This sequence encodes CASSQAQDSFYYYGYTF.

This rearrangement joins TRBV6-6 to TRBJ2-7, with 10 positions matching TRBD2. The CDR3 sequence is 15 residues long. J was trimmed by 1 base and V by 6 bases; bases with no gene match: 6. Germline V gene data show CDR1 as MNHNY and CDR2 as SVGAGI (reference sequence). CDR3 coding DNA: TGTGCCAGCAGGGGGACTAGCGAGAGATCCTACGAGCAGTACTTC. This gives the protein CASRGTSERSYEQYF.

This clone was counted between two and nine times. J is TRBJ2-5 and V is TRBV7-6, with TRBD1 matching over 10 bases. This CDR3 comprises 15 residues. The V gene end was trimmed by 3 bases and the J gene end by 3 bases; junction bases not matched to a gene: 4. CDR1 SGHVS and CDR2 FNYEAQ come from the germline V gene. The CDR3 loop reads CASSFKGTGEETQYF. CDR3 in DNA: TGTGCCAGCAGCTTTAAGGGGACAGGGGAAGAGACCCAGTACTTC.

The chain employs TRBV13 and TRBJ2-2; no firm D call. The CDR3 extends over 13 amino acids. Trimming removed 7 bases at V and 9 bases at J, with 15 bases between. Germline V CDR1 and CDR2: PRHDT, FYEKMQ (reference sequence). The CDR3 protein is CASTPASSRELFF. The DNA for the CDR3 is TGTGCCAGCACCCCCGCAAGTAGCCGGGAGCTGTTTTTT.

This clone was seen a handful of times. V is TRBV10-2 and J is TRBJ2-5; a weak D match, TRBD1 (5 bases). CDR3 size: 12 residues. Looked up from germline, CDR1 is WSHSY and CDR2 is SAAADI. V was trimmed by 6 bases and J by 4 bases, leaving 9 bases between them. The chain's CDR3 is CASSRVRETQYF. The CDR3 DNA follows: TGCGCCAGCAGCAGGGTGCGAGAGACCCAGTACTTC.